This T cell receptor (beta chain) was profiled in a study of blood T cell repertoires in COVID-19. Study information: The analysed material was cDNA or gDNA that came from T cells, B-cell-depleted T cells, or PBMCs.

TCRdb's table, derived via immunoSEQ multiplex PCR, lists solely in-frame clones and lacks some. The sample gives 150,000 or so clones, roughly 84% of which show up once; roughly 5.5% is in the top ten. V was shortened by 4 bases and J by 3 bases, with 15 bases between the two germline ends. Germline V gene sequence: CDR1 MNHEY, CDR2 SVGAGI. CDR3 length equals 15 residues. Cohorts were based on clinical histories the participants reported. Exposed enrollees encountered a COVID-19 case at some point within 2 weeks before study entry. The chain joins TRBV6-5 to TRBJ1-1; D is perhaps TRBD1 (6 bases). This TCR was sampled from a woman between 50 and 59 years old who had been exposed to COVID-19. What was sequenced was PBMCs or T cells enriched from blood (not recorded which). For the CDR3, the DNA is TGTGCCAGCAGTTTCTCCCACAACAGGGACACTGAAGCTTTCTTT. As protein: CASSFSHNRDTEAFF.